A selection of T cell receptor beta chains follows, all from one sample in a study of radiotherapy plus CTLA-4 blockade in lung cancer. Some clones are missing from TCRdb's copy, which holds only in-frame ones; the method was immunoSEQ multiplex PCR. The table has around 80,000 clones, 74% seen once. Specimen: peripheral blood, collected from a patient treated with radiotherapy plus ipilimumab. Receptors originate from a human donor with non-small cell lung cancer whose response to radiotherapy plus ipilimumab could not be evaluated. Each CDR3 is given with its conserved first and last residue. Each record gives: V gene, clone size, J gene, D gene, CDR3 DNA, CDR3 protein. A D gene is named only where the DNA matches it firmly. Expanded clones are given a class, and other clones once, few, many or no size at all.

TRBV7-3	.	TRBJ2-1	TRBD2	TGTGCCAGCAGCTTATCCGGACTAGCGGCTTACAATGAGCAGTTCTTC	CASSLSGLAAYNEQFF
TRBV9	.	TRBJ2-1	.	TGTGCCAGCAGCGTAGATAGGGGCAATGAGCAGTTCTTC	CASSVDRGNEQFF
TRBV10-3	.	TRBJ2-7	.	TGTGCCATCAGGGACACTGGGACACCAGGGAGCGACGAGCAGTACTTC	CAIRDTGTPGSDEQYF
TRBV6-1	.	TRBJ2-4	.	TGTGCCAGCAGCGAAGCGCGTTCCTCTTACATTCAGTACTTC	CASSEARSSYIQYF
TRBV5-6	.	TRBJ1-1	.	TGTGCCAGCAGCTGGAGGCTTACAGCCCCCATGAACACTGAAGCTTTCTTT	CASSWRLTAPMNTEAFF
TRBV11-2	.	TRBJ2-2	.	TGTGCCAGCAGCTCTGACTATACCGGGGAGCTGTTTTTT	CASSSDYTGELFF
TRBV5-5	.	TRBJ1-1	TRBD1	TGTGCCAGCAGCTTTCAGGGGGCAGGGAACACTGAAGCTTTCTTT	CASSFQGAGNTEAFF
TRBV23-1	.	TRBJ2-2	TRBD1	TGCGCCAGCAGTCTACTAACAGGGGGTGAAAGCACCGGGGAGCTGTTTTTT	CASSLLTGGESTGELFF
TRBV28	.	TRBJ2-3	.	TGTGCCAGCAGTGGGACAACAGATACGCAGTATTTT	CASSGTTDTQYF
TRBV5-5	.	TRBJ1-1	.	TGTGCCAGCAGCTCGGGACTGGGGAACACTGAAGCTTTCTTT	CASSSGLGNTEAFF
TRBV4-1	.	TRBJ2-7	TRBD1	TGCGCCAGCAGCCGATCAGGGGGCTACTACGAGCAGTACTTC	CASSRSGGYYEQYF
TRBV7-9	few	TRBJ1-1	.	TGTGCCAGCAGCCCCGGACAGATGGCTGAAGCTTTCTTT	CASSPGQMAEAFF
TRBV19	.	TRBJ2-1	.	TGTGCCAGTAGCCGACAGAGCTCCTACAATGAGCAGTTCTTC	CASSRQSSYNEQFF
TRBV30	.	TRBJ1-1	.	TGTGCCTGGAGTTGGGGGCGGACTGAAGCTTTCTTT	CAWSWGRTEAFF
TRBV6-5	.	TRBJ2-7	.	TGTGCCAGCAGCGGGGGATTTCTCTACGAGCAGTACTTC	CASSGGFLYEQYF
TRBV9	.	TRBJ1-3	.	TGTGCCAGCAGCACAAGGGGTAATGGAAACACCATATATTTT	CASSTRGNGNTIYF
TRBV7-9	.	TRBJ2-1	TRBD2	TGTGCCAGCAGCCACCAAGGGAGGGGTCTATACAATGAGCAGTTCTTC	CASSHQGRGLYNEQFF
TRBV5-1	once	TRBJ2-3	.	TGCGCCAGCAGCTTGGACCAGGGGGGTACGGATACGCAGTATTTT	CASSLDQGGTDTQYF
TRBV5-5	.	TRBJ2-7	TRBD2	TGTGCCAGCAGCCCCCTCGTAGCGGGGGTGTCCGAGCAGTACTTC	CASSPLVAGVSEQYF
TRBV9	.	TRBJ1-2	.	TGTGCCAGCAGCGTAGATCTTTTGGGCGGCTACACCTTC	CASSVDLLGGYTF
TRBV11-2	.	TRBJ2-2	TRBD1	TGTGCCAGCAGCTTCTACGGGACAGGGGACGCCGGGGAGCTGTTTTTT	CASSFYGTGDAGELFF
TRBV5-1	.	TRBJ2-3	.	TGCGCCAGCAGCTCGGTGAAGGGGGTACGGACAGATACGCAGTATTTT	CASSSVKGVRTDTQYF